In its sample, the clone carrying this TCR beta chain was seen many times. The CDR3 extends over 17 amino acids. The germline V gene has CDR1 MNHEY and CDR2 SMNVEV (reference sequence). The V end was cut by 4 bases, the J end by 5 bases, with 23 bases between. Each patient went into thyroid surgery without having received any treatment. This specimen comes from a study of metastatic and nonmetastatic thyroid tumors. Authors' methods: Researchers built a distant-metastasis classifier for papillary thyroid cancer that drew on CDR3 differences across clinicopathological groups. TCRdb re-processed the PCR reads through MiXCR. The V and J calls, along with clone size, are taken from TCRdb and not from the paper's own processing. The sample records 15,000 to 25,000 clones, roughly 22% being singletons.

This chain connects TRBV27 to TRBJ1-2; D uncertain. The clonotype was recovered from a male donor with papillary thyroid cancer or a benign thyroid nodule (not recorded which). Some clones in this sample may be carry-over from other donors' samples. Sequencing was done on a sample of tumor tissue. CDR3 residues: CASSSNPRYPIWYGYTF. CDR3 coding DNA: TGTGCCAGCAGTTCCAACCCGAGATATCCAATATGGTATGGCTACACCTTC.